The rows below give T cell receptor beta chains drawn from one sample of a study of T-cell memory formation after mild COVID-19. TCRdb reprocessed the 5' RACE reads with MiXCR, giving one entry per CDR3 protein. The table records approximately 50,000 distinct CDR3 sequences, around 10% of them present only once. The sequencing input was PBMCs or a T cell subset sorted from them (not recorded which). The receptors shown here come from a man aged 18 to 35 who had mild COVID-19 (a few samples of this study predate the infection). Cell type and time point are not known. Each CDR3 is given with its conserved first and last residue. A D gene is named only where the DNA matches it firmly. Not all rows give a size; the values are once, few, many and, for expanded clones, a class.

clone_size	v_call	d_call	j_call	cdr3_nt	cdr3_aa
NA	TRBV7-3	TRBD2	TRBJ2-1	TGTGCCAGCAGCTTAGGCTGGGCTAGCGGGAGTTTCCCCTCCTACAATGAGCAGTTCTTC	CASSLGWASGSFPSYNEQFF
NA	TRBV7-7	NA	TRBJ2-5	TGTGCCAGCAGCTTAGGCCCGGGGCTCCCGGAGACCCAGTACTTC	CASSLGPGLPETQYF
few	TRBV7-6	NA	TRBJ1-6	TGTGCCAGCAGCCAATTACAGGGCGATAATTCACCCCTCCACTTT	CASSQLQGDNSPLHF
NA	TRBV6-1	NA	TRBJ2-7	TGTGCCAGCAGTCCGCTTGGCAGCTACGAGCAGTACTTC	CASSPLGSYEQYF
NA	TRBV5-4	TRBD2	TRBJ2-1	TGTGCCAGCAGCTTGGAGGGACTAGCGGCGAGCAATGAGCAGTTCTTC	CASSLEGLAASNEQFF
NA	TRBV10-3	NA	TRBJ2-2	TGTGCCATCAGCCGGGACACCGGGGAGCTGTTTTTT	CAISRDTGELFF
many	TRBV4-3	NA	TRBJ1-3	TGCGCCAGCAGCCAAGATGGGGAATCCTCTGGAAACACCATATATTTT	CASSQDGESSGNTIYF
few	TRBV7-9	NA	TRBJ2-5	TGTGCCAGCAGCTTCTACGCTAGCCAAGAGACCCAGTACTTC	CASSFYASQETQYF
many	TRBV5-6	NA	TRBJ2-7	TGTGCCAGCAGCTTGCATCTGGATACCTACGAGCAGTACTTC	CASSLHLDTYEQYF
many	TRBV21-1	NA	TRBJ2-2	TGTGCCAGCAGCAAATGCCCCCCCACTAGCGGGGGGCCCAACGGGGAGCTGTTTTTT	CASSKCPPTSGGPNGELFF
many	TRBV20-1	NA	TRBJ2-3	TGCAGTGCTCCTCGGCCCCCTGCTGTTACGCAGTATTTT	CSAPRPPAVTQYF
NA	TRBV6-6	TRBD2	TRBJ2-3	TGTGCCAGCAGCCGTCCTAGCGGGGGCACAGATACGCAGTATTTT	CASSRPSGGTDTQYF
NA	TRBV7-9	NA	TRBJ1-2	TGTGCCAGCAGCCTCATCACCCGGGGGCGCAGTTATGGCTACACCTTC	CASSLITRGRSYGYTF
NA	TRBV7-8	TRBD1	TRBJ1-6	TGTGCCAGCAGAGGGACAGAGGACTCCTATAATTCACCCCTCCACTTT	CASRGTEDSYNSPLHF
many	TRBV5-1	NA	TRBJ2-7	TGCGCCAGCAGCTTGGAGACCGTCAAAGACGAGCAGTACTTC	CASSLETVKDEQYF
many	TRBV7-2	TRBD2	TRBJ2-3	TGTGCCAGCACCACTTACCTAGCGGGGGGGTTAACGCAGTATTTT	CASTTYLAGGLTQYF
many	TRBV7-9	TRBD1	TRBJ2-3	TGTGCCAGCAGAGATACCACAGGGGCAGATACGCAGTATTTT	CASRDTTGADTQYF
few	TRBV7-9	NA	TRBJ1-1	TGTGCCAGCAGCTTAATTTCGAGGCGGAACACTGAAGCTTTCTTT	CASSLISRRNTEAFF
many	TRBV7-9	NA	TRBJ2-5	TGTGCCAGCAGCCGACGAAGGGCGGGGGAGACCCAGTACTTC	CASSRRRAGETQYF
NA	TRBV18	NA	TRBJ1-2	TGTGCCAGCTCACCACCAACAGGGTGGTATGGCTACACCTTC	CASSPPTGWYGYTF
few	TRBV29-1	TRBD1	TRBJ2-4	TGCAGCGCCGGGGACAGGTTAGCCAAAAACATTCAGTACTTC	CSAGDRLAKNIQYF
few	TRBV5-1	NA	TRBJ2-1	TGCGCCAGCAGCTTGGCCGGGGCGAAGGATGAGCAGTTCTTC	CASSLAGAKDEQFF
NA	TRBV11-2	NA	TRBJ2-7	TGTGCCAGCAGCCCAAGCCCCGGCGGACGCCTGGACGAGCAGTACTTC	CASSPSPGGRLDEQYF
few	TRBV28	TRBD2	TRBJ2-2	TGTGCCAGCAGTTTAGTAGCGGGGATGGCCGGGGAGCTGTTTTTT	CASSLVAGMAGELFF
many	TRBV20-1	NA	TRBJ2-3	TGCAGTGCTAGTTCGGGCTCCGATACGCAGTATTTT	CSASSGSDTQYF
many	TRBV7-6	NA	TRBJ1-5	TGTGCCAGCAGCTTAGGACAGGCCCAGCCCCAGCATTTT	CASSLGQAQPQHF
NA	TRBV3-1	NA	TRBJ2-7	TGTGCCAGCAGCCGACGACTAGCCTACGAGCAGTACTTC	CASSRRLAYEQYF
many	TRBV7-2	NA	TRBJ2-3	TGTGCCAGCACCCCCTTAGGCAGGGCGACCACAGATACGCAGTATTTT	CASTPLGRATTDTQYF
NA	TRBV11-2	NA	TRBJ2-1	TGTGCCAGCAGCTTAGGCGGGACCCCTTACAATGAGCAGTTCTTC	CASSLGGTPYNEQFF
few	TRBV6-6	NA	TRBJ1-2	TGTGCCAGCAACTACGAGGGGAGACAGCAGGGCTACACCTTC	CASNYEGRQQGYTF
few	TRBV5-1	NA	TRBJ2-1	TGCGCCAGCAGCTTGGACAGGCTGGACAATGAGCAGTTCTTC	CASSLDRLDNEQFF
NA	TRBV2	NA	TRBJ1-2	TGTGCCAGCAGCGGCGAAAGGACCTATGGCTACACCTTC	CASSGERTYGYTF
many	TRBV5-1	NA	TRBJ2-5	TGCGCCAGCAGCTTGGGGAATGGAGAAGAGACCCAGTACTTC	CASSLGNGEETQYF
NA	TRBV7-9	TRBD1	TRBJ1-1	TGTGCCAGCAGCGCCCAGGGGGGCACTGAAGCTTTCTTT	CASSAQGGTEAFF
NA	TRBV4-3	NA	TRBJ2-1	TGCGCCAGCAGCGGTGGGACGGCCCGATACAATGAGCAGTTCTTC	CASSGGTARYNEQFF
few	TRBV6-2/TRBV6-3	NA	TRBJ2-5	TGTGCCAGCAGTCTAGACAGGTTTTATGGAGAGACCCAGTACTTC	CASSLDRFYGETQYF
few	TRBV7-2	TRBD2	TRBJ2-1	TGTGCCAGCACCCCTCTAGCGGGGTCAAGGAATGAGCAGTTCTTC	CASTPLAGSRNEQFF
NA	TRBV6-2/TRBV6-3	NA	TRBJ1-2	TGTGCCAGCAGTTACTCCGGCGGAAACTATGGCTACACCTTC	CASSYSGGNYGYTF
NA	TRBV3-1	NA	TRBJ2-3	TGTGCCAGCAGCCCGGCAGCCCCGATTGGGGATACGCAGTATTTT	CASSPAAPIGDTQYF
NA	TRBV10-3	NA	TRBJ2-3	TGTGCCATCAGTGGGGGTAGCGAAAGCACAGATACGCAGTATTTT	CAISGGSESTDTQYF
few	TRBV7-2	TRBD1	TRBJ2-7	TGTGCCAGCAGAAAAACAGGGGGTGGGAGCTCCTACGAGCAGTACTTC	CASRKTGGGSSYEQYF
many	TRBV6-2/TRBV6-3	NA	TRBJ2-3	TGTGCCAGCAGGAAGTTCACAGGAGATCGTACGCAGTATTTT	CASRKFTGDRTQYF
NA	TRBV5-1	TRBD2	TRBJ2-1	TGCGCCAGCAGCTTGGCCGCGGGGGGGAGCTCCTACAATGAGCAGTTCTTC	CASSLAAGGSSYNEQFF
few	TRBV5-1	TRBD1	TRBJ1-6	TGCGCCAGCAGCCTACTCTTCGAACAGGGGAGTAATCTTGGATCACCCCTCCACTTT	CASSLLFEQGSNLGSPLHF
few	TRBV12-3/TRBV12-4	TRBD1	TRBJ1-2	TGTGCCAGCAGTTTCGGGCAGGGGGTTGGGTATGGCTACACCTTC	CASSFGQGVGYGYTF
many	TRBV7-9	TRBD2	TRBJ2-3	TGTGCCAGCAGCCCTAGTTTAGCGGGGGACGGGATCACAGATACGCAGTATTTT	CASSPSLAGDGITDTQYF
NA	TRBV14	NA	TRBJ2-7	TGTGCCAGCAGCCAAGGTCTGGGGGTAGGCGAGCAGTACTTC	CASSQGLGVGEQYF
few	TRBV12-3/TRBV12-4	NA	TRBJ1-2	TGTGCCAGCGCTAGGGGGGGCGGCTACACCTTC	CASARGGGYTF
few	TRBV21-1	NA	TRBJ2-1	TGTGCCAGCAGCAAAGGGCAGGTCCGAGTCAATGAGCAGTTCTTC	CASSKGQVRVNEQFF
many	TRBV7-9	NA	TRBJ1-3	TGTGCCAGCAGCTACACAGGGTCTGGAAACACCATATATTTT	CASSYTGSGNTIYF
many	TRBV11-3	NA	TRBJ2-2	TGTGCCAGCAGCTTAACCCATAGCGGTGCCGGGGAGCTGTTTTTT	CASSLTHSGAGELFF
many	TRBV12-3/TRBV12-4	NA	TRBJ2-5	TGTGCCAGCAGTTTGGCCCGAGAGACCCAGTACTTC	CASSLARETQYF
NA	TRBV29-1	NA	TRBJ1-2	TGCAGCGTAGGGGGCTACACCTTC	CSVGGYTF
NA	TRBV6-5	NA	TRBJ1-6	TGTGCCAGCAGTTACTGGGGGGAGTCGTCACCCCTCCACTTT	CASSYWGESSPLHF
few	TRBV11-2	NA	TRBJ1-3	TGTGCCAGCAGCTTAGCAGTTACGGACACCATATATTTT	CASSLAVTDTIYF